A selection of T cell receptor beta chains follows, all from one sample in a study of cytomegalovirus exposure and HLA in healthy donors. Sequenced by immunoSEQ multiplex PCR; TCRdb stores in-frame clones only, minus some. The sample shows around 200,000 clones, about 59% of them seen only once. The material sequenced was PBMCs. The receptors were gathered from a man in his forties in good health and CMV-seronegative. The CDR3 runs from the conserved cysteine through the conserved F or W. Fields, in order: clone size, D gene, V gene, J gene, CDR3 DNA, CDR3 protein. The D gene is left open where the match is weak. Rows give clone size only sometimes, using once, few, many, or a class for an expanded clone.

abundance: .; d_gene: TRBD2; v_gene: TRBV28; j_gene: TRBJ2-1; CDR3nt: TGTGCCAGCAGACCCACTAGCGGGGCTTGGAATGAGCAGTTCTTC; CDR3aa: CASRPTSGAWNEQFF
abundance: .; d_gene: .; v_gene: TRBV5-6; j_gene: TRBJ1-3; CDR3nt: TGTGCCAGCAGCGTGAGTTCTGGAAACACCATATATTTT; CDR3aa: CASSVSSGNTIYF
abundance: .; d_gene: TRBD1; v_gene: TRBV5-6; j_gene: TRBJ1-1; CDR3nt: TGTGCCAGCAGGGTTAGGGGGCTGGGGACTGAAGCTTTCTTT; CDR3aa: CASRVRGLGTEAFF
abundance: few; d_gene: TRBD1; v_gene: TRBV6-6; j_gene: TRBJ1-5; CDR3nt: TGTGCCAGCAGTCCGGGACAGCCTTCTACTCAGCCCCAGCATTTT; CDR3aa: CASSPGQPSTQPQHF
abundance: .; d_gene: .; v_gene: TRBV7-9; j_gene: TRBJ2-1; CDR3nt: TGTGCCAGCAGCTTAGTGCGGTCCACCGCCTACAATGAGCAGTTCTTC; CDR3aa: CASSLVRSTAYNEQFF
abundance: .; d_gene: TRBD1; v_gene: TRBV30; j_gene: TRBJ1-2; CDR3nt: TGTGCCTGGAGTGGGGACAGGACGGGCTATGGCTACACCTTC; CDR3aa: CAWSGDRTGYGYTF
abundance: .; d_gene: .; v_gene: TRBV25-1; j_gene: TRBJ1-1; CDR3nt: TGTGCCAGCAGCGCTCATGGGGGGGGCATCATCACTGAAGCTTTCTTT; CDR3aa: CASSAHGGGIITEAFF
abundance: few; d_gene: TRBD1; v_gene: TRBV4-1; j_gene: TRBJ1-2; CDR3nt: TGCGCCAGCAGCCAACCAGGGGGCGCGAACTATGGCTACACCTTC; CDR3aa: CASSQPGGANYGYTF
abundance: .; d_gene: .; v_gene: TRBV27; j_gene: TRBJ1-1; CDR3nt: TGTGCCAGCAGGAGGACGGGAAGACCACCGGCTTTCTTT; CDR3aa: CASRRTGRPPAFF
abundance: .; d_gene: TRBD1; v_gene: TRBV19; j_gene: TRBJ1-2; CDR3nt: TGTGCCACCAGAACCAACAGGGGGTCTAACTATGGCTACACCTTC; CDR3aa: CATRTNRGSNYGYTF
abundance: .; d_gene: TRBD1; v_gene: TRBV10-3; j_gene: TRBJ1-3; CDR3nt: TGTGCCATCAGTTCGACAGGGGGGACAGGAAACACCATATATTTT; CDR3aa: CAISSTGGTGNTIYF
abundance: .; d_gene: .; v_gene: TRBV5-1; j_gene: TRBJ1-6; CDR3nt: TGCGCCAGCAGCTTGGAAGGGGAGGCCTATAATTCACCCCTCCACTTT; CDR3aa: CASSLEGEAYNSPLHF
abundance: .; d_gene: .; v_gene: TRBV21-1; j_gene: TRBJ1-5; CDR3nt: TGTGCCAGCAGAACGTTGGGGGCGCAAATGACGAGTCAGCCCCAGCATTTT; CDR3aa: CASRTLGAQMTSQPQHF
abundance: .; d_gene: .; v_gene: TRBV6-5; j_gene: TRBJ2-7; CDR3nt: TGTGCCAGCAGCCTACCTGGGGGGTCCAATGCCATATTC; CDR3aa: CASSLPGGSNAIF
abundance: .; d_gene: TRBD1; v_gene: TRBV4-2; j_gene: TRBJ1-6; CDR3nt: TGTGCCAGCAGCCTCGTTAGGGGGCAGTGGTATAATTCACCCCTCCACTTT; CDR3aa: CASSLVRGQWYNSPLHF
abundance: few; d_gene: TRBD1; v_gene: TRBV5-4; j_gene: TRBJ1-6; CDR3nt: TGTGCCAGCAGCCCGGACAGGAGCTATAATTCACCCCTCCACTTT; CDR3aa: CASSPDRSYNSPLHF
abundance: .; d_gene: TRBD2; v_gene: TRBV7-9; j_gene: TRBJ2-1; CDR3nt: TGTGCCAGCAGCCGGCTAGCGGGGGCACCCTACAATGAGCAGTTCTTC; CDR3aa: CASSRLAGAPYNEQFF
abundance: .; d_gene: .; v_gene: TRBV19; j_gene: TRBJ2-3; CDR3nt: TGTGCCAGTAGTATTTACAGTCCCACAGATACGCAGTATTTT; CDR3aa: CASSIYSPTDTQYF
abundance: .; d_gene: TRBD1; v_gene: TRBV27; j_gene: TRBJ2-7; CDR3nt: TGTGCCTTTAGGGAGACAGGGATTTCCTACGAGCAGTACTTC; CDR3aa: CAFRETGISYEQYF